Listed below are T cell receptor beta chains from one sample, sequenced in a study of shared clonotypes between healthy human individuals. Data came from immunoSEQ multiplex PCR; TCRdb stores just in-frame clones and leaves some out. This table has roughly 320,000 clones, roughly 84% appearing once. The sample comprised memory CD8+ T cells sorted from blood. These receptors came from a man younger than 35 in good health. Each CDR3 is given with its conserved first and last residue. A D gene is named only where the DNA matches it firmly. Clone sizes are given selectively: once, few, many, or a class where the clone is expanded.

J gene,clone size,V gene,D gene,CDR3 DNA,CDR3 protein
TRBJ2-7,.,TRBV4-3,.,TGCGCCAGCAGCCAAGATGGCGGACGGGACGGGGAGCAGTACTTC,CASSQDGGRDGEQYF
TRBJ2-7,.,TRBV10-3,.,TGTGCCACCCGATTTTTCTACGAGCAGTACTTC,CATRFFYEQYF
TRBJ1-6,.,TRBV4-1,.,TGCGCCAGCAGCCAAGATTCGCCTCGGGGAGCCTATAATTCACCCCTCCACTTT,CASSQDSPRGAYNSPLHF
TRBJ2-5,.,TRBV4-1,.,TGCGCCAGCAGCCAAGAAAGGGGGGTGGAACAGATGTACTTC,CASSQERGVEQMYF
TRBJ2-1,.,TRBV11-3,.,TGTGCCAGCAGCTTAGATGGCCGGACAGATTACAATGAGCAGTTCTTC,CASSLDGRTDYNEQFF
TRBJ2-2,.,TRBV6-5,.,TGTGCCAGCAGTTACTCGCGGTCGGTGAACACCGGGGAGCTGTTTTTT,CASSYSRSVNTGELFF
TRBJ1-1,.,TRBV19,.,TGTGCCAGTAGTATTGGGATGAACACTGAAGCTTTCTTT,CASSIGMNTEAFF
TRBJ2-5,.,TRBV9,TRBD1,TGTGCCAGCAGCCCCCAAACAGGGGGCCAAGAGACCCAGTACTTC,CASSPQTGGQETQYF
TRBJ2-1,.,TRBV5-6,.,TGTGCCAGCAGCGCAGCTTATGAGCAGTTCTTC,CASSAAYEQFF
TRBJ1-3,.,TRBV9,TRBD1,TGTGCCAGCAGCCCGCGGACAGGGGGAGTCTCTGGAAACACCATATATTTT,CASSPRTGGVSGNTIYF
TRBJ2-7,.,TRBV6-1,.,TGTGCCAGCAACAACCGGGGACGGTTTGACTACGAGCAGTACTTC,CASNNRGRFDYEQYF
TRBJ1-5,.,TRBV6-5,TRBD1,TGTGCCAGCGCCCCTAGACAGGGGTATCAGCCCCAGCATTTT,CASAPRQGYQPQHF
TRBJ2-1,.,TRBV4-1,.,TGCGCCAGCAGCCCATCTCAGGGGTACAATGAGCAGTTCTTC,CASSPSQGYNEQFF
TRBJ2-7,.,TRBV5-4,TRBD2,TGTGCCAGCAGCCACGGACTAGCGGGGGGCACAACCTACGAGCAGTACTTC,CASSHGLAGGTTYEQYF
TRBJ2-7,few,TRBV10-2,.,TGCGCCAGCGGCGGGACATACGAGCAGTACTTC,CASGGTYEQYF
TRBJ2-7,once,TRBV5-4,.,TGTGCCAGCAGCTTGGACCACGAGCAGTACTTC,CASSLDHEQYF
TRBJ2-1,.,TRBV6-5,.,TGTGCCAGCAGTTACTCCGGGGGCAGCGAGCAGTTCTTC,CASSYSGGSEQFF
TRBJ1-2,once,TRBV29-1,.,TGCAGCGTTGCCCTGGGGCCTGGCTACACCTTC,CSVALGPGYTF
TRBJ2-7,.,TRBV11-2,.,TGTGCCAGCAGTTACGGACCGCCTCCGGCCTACGAGCAGTACTTC,CASSYGPPPAYEQYF
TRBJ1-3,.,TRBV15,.,TGTGCCACCAGCCCTCGAAAACTATCTGGAAACACCATATATTTT,CATSPRKLSGNTIYF
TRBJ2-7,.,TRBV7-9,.,TGTGCCAGCAGCTCGGCACGACAGTCCTACGAGCAGTACTTC,CASSSARQSYEQYF
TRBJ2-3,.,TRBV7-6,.,TGTGCCAGCAGCTTAGGGGGATATAGCACAGATACGCAGTATTTT,CASSLGGYSTDTQYF
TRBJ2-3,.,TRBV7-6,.,TGTGCCAGCAGCGGAGTCGTTGATACGCAGTATTTT,CASSGVVDTQYF
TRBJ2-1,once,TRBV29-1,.,TGCAGCGTTCTGTGGGTCACCTACAATGAGCAGTTCTTC,CSVLWVTYNEQFF
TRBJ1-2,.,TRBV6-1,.,TGTGCCAGCAGTGAAGCGCACGGACAATACTATGGCTACACCTTC,CASSEAHGQYYGYTF
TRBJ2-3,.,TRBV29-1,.,TGCAGCGTTGACGGGAATACGCAGTATTTT,CSVDGNTQYF
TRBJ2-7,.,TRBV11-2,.,TGTGCCAGCAGCTCGAACCCCCACAGGGCCACCTACGAGCAGTACTTC,CASSSNPHRATYEQYF
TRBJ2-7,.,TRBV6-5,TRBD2,TGTGCCAGCAGTTACGCGACTAGCGGGACGGTCGAGCAGTACTTC,CASSYATSGTVEQYF
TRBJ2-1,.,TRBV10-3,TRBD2,TGTGCCATCAGTGAGCCAGCGGGGGAGTACAATGAGCAGTTCTTC,CAISEPAGEYNEQFF
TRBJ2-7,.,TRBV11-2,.,TGTGCCAGCAGGGGCGATGGCAGGGCCAACGAGCAGTACTTC,CASRGDGRANEQYF
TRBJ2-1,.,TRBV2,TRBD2,TGTGCCAGCAGTGAAGAGCCTAGCGGGAGTCGCGATGAGCAGTTCTTC,CASSEEPSGSRDEQFF
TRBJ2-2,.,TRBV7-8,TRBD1,TGTGCCAGCAGCCGGACAGGGATCACCGGGGAGCTGTTTTTT,CASSRTGITGELFF
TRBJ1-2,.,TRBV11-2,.,TGTGCCAGCAGCGCTCCCGGGGCACAGGATGGCTACACCTTC,CASSAPGAQDGYTF
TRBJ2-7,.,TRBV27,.,TGTGCCAGCAGCCCAGCCGCTTCGGGGGGCACGTGGGAGCAGTACTTC,CASSPAASGGTWEQYF
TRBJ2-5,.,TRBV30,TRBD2,TGTGCCTGGGCACCTAGCGGGAGGGTCGGAGAGACCCAGTACTTC,CAWAPSGRVGETQYF
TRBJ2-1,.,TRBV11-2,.,TGTGCCAGCAGCTGGGATTATAAATCCTACAATGAGCAGTTCTTC,CASSWDYKSYNEQFF
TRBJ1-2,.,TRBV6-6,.,TGTGCCAGCAGTTACTCGGGCAGGGGATTCGGCTACACCTTC,CASSYSGRGFGYTF
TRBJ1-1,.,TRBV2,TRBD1,TGTGCCAGCACACAGGGACAGGGGATCATGAACACTGAAGCTTTCTTT,CASTQGQGIMNTEAFF
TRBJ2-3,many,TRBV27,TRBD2,TGTGCCAGCAGTCCAATTCACTCCTTAGCGGGAGGCGCAGATACGCAGTATTTT,CASSPIHSLAGGADTQYF
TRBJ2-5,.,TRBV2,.,TGTGCCAGCAGTCGGCTTTTGGGCAGCAGTCTGAGGGCCCAGTACTTC,CASSRLLGSSLRAQYF
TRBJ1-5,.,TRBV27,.,TGTGCCAGCAGTTTATCTTGGGGGAACAATCAGCCCCAGCATTTT,CASSLSWGNNQPQHF
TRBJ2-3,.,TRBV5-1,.,TGCGCCAGCAGCTACGTTGACAGCACAGATACGCAGTATTTT,CASSYVDSTDTQYF
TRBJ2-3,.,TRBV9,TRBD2,TGTGCCAGCAGCGTAGGAGAGGGAGGGCCATCAGATACGCAGTATTTT,CASSVGEGGPSDTQYF
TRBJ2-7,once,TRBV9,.,TGTGCCAGCAGCCCCGGGGTGTCCTACGAGCAGTACTTC,CASSPGVSYEQYF
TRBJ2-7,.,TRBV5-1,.,TGCGCCAGCAGCTTGGTGGCAAACGAGCAGTACTTC,CASSLVANEQYF
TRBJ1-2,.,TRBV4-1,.,TGCGCCAGCAGCCCTCTTCTCGGGAACTATGGCTACACCTTC,CASSPLLGNYGYTF
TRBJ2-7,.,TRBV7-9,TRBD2,TGTGCCAGCAGCTTCGGGACTAGCGAAGCCTACGAGCAGTACTTC,CASSFGTSEAYEQYF
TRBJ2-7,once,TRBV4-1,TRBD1,TGCGCCAGCAGCCAAGAACAGGGGGTAGGGTCCTACGAGCAGTACTTC,CASSQEQGVGSYEQYF
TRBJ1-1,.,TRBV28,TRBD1,TGTGCCAGCAGTTTGAGCAGGGGGCGCACTGAAGCTTTCTTT,CASSLSRGRTEAFF
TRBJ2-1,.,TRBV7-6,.,TGTGCCAGCAGCTTAGGGGCGTCTAGCTCCTACAATGAGCAGTTCTTC,CASSLGASSSYNEQFF
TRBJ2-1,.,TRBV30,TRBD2,TGTGCCTGGAGTATGGGGACTAGCGGTACTTACAATGAGCAGTTCTTC,CAWSMGTSGTYNEQFF